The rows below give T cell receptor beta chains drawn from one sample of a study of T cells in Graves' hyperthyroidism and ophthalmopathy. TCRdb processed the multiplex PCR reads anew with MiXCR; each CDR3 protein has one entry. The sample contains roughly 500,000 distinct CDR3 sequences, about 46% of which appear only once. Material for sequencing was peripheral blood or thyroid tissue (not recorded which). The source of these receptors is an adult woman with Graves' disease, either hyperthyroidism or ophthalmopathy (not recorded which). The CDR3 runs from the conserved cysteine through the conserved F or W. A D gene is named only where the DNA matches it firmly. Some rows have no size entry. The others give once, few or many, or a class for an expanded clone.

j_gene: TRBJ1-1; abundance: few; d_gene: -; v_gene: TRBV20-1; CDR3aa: CSPYRATEAFF; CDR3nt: TGCAGTCCTTACAGGGCCACTGAAGCTTTCTTT
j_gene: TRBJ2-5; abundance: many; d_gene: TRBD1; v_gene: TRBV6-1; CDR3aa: CASSGGQGSFQETQYF; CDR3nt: TGTGCCAGCAGTGGGGGACAGGGAAGCTTCCAAGAGACCCAGTACTTC
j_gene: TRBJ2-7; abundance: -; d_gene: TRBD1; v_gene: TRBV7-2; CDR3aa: CASSNPGQSYEQYF; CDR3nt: TGTGCCAGCAGCAATCCGGGACAGAGCTACGAGCAGTACTTC
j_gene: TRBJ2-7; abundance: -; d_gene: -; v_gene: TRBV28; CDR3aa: CASSGVLEQYF; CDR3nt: TGTGCCAGCAGCGGGGTGCTCGAGCAGTACTTC
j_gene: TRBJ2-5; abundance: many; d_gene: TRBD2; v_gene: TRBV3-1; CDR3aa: CASSQYTSGRQETQYF; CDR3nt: TGTGCCAGCAGCCAATATACTAGCGGGAGGCAAGAGACCCAGTACTTC
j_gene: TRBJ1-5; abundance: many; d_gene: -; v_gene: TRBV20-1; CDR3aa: CSARVLSGGNQPQHF; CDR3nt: TGCAGTGCTAGGGTCTTATCGGGGGGCAATCAGCCCCAGCATTTT
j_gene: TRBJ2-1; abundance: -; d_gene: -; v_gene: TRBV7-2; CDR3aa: CASSLRYEQFF; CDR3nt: TGTGCCAGCAGCTTAAGGTATGAGCAGTTCTTC
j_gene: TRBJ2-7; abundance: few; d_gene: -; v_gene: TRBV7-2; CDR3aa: CASSSARDLNEQYF; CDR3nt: TGTGCCAGCAGCTCGGCCAGGGATCTAAACGAGCAGTACTTC
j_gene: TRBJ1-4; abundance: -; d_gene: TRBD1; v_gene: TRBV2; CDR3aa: CASSRRRGREKLFF; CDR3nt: TGTGCCAGCAGCCGACGCAGGGGGCGTGAAAAACTGTTTTTT
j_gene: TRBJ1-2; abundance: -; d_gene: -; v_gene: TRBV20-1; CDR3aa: CSAADRRSGNTF; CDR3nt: TGCAGTGCTGCCGACAGGCGAAGTGGAAACACCTTC